Presented here are 12 T cell receptor beta chains from one specimen sequenced in a study of cytomegalovirus exposure and HLA in healthy donors. 13 Jbeta primers and 60 Vbeta primers were used for the PCR. The repertoire was sequenced with immunoSEQ multiplex PCR; TCRdb's copy has only in-frame clones and lacks some. The sample lists 100,000 to 150,000 clones; about three quarters were seen once. Sample: PBMCs. These receptors were obtained from a man in his forties or fifties in good health and CMV-seropositive.

The V and J genes are TRBV4-2 and TRBJ2-2, with a tentative D call TRBD1 (6 bases). CDR1 and CDR2 from the germline V gene are LGHNA and YNFKEQ. This CDR3 contains 15 residues. V shed 3 bases and J shed 5 bases, with 13 bases lying between them. The CDR3 reads CASSQGQGATGELFF. The CDR3 nucleotides are TGTGCCAGCAGCCAGGGACAAGGGGCGACCGGGGAGCTGTTTTTT.

CDR3 sequence reads: CASSSAGTNYEQYF. Written as DNA, the CDR3 is TGTGCCAGCAGCTCCGCCGGGACTAACTACGAGCAGTACTTC. The genes are TRBV7-9 and TRBJ2-5, with 7 bases lining up with TRBD2. The better agreement between TRBJ2-7 and the DNA end casts doubt on the J call. Germline lookup yields CDR1 SEHNR and CDR2 FQNEAQ (reference sequence). The CDR3 is 14 amino acids.

The V gene is TRBV6-6, the J gene TRBJ2-7, with D possibly TRBD2 on 6 matching bases. Germline lookup yields CDR1 MNHNY and CDR2 SVGAGI (reference sequence). The length of the CDR3 is 13 residues. Trimming removed 2 bases at V and 3 bases at J, with 8 bases between. DNA for the CDR3: TGTGCCAGCAGTTACGGGGGGAGCTACGAGCAGTACTTC. Its protein product is CASSYGGSYEQYF.

The chain employs TRBV5-6 and TRBJ1-2; D perhaps matches TRBD1 (5 bases). This CDR3 has 14 residues. Germline lookup yields CDR1 SGHDT and CDR2 YYEEEE. The V end lost 5 bases, the J end lost 0 bases, and 11 bases lay between the germline ends. CDR3 coding DNA: TGTGCCAGCAGGCGGGGGTTGGCTAACTATGGCTACACCTTC. This codes for CASRRGLANYGYTF.

The V and J genes are TRBV2 and TRBJ1-1, with unresolved D. Trimming took 1 base from V and 0 from J, leaving 9 bases between them. The CDR3 totals 15 residues. Germline V gene sequence: CDR1 SNHLY, CDR2 FYNNEI. The CDR3 region is CASSEGASMNTEAFF. In nucleotides, the CDR3 is TGTGCCAGCAGTGAAGGGGCGTCGATGAACACTGAAGCTTTCTTT.

The chain recombines TRBV6-1 with TRBJ1-2; D is undetermined. CDR1 is MNHNS, CDR2 SASEGT, per germline. V lost 6 bases to trimming and J lost 3 bases, with 14 bases between them. CDR3 length equals 14 residues. CDR3: CASSPVPPYYGYTF. CDR3 DNA: TGTGCCAGCAGCCCGGTGCCCCCTTACTATGGCTACACCTTC.

The V gene is TRBV19, the J gene TRBJ1-1; D gene uncertain. V lost 8 bases and J 4 bases, leaving 11 bases between the germline ends. The germline V gene encodes CDR1 LNHDA and CDR2 SQIVND (reference sequence). This CDR3 is 12 amino acids long. The CDR3 sequence is CASSLPSTEAFF. In nucleotides, the CDR3 is TGTGCCAGTTCACTCCCAAGCACTGAAGCTTTCTTT.

This chain joins TRBV7-9 and TRBJ2-3, with TRBD1 matching 7 bases. The J segment lost 0 bases and the V segment lost 5 bases, leaving 8 bases of the junction unmatched. Germline loops: CDR1 SEHNR, CDR2 FQNEAQ (reference sequence). This CDR3 is 16 amino acids long. CDR3 DNA sequence: TGTGCCAGCAGCCTACGGGACAGCACAAGCACAGATACGCAGTATTTT. Amino acid sequence: CASSLRDSTSTDTQYF.

This chain joins TRBV18 and TRBJ1-1; TRBD1 matches at 8 bases. Trimming cost V 5 bases and J 10 bases; bases outside gene matches: 15. The length of the CDR3 is 15 residues. CDR1 KGHSH and CDR2 LQKENI come from the germline V gene. CDR3 sequence (DNA): TGTGCCAGCTCAACCCAAATAGACAGGGGAGTGAGAGCTTTCTTT. This encodes CASSTQIDRGVRAFF.

This clone was counted only a few times. CDR3 amino acids: CASSLSGDSNQPQHF. The CDR3 DNA reads as TGCGCCAGCAGCTTGTCGGGAGATAGCAATCAGCCCCAGCATTTT. The chain employs TRBV5-1 and TRBJ1-5; D is undetermined. The V gene lost 1 base and the J gene lost 0 bases, with 8 bases spanning the gap. Germline lookup yields CDR1 SGHRS and CDR2 YFSETQ. This CDR3 is built from 15 residues. Full variable domain (missing parts from reference TRBV5-1 and TRBJ1-5): KAGVTQTPRYLIKTRGQQVTLSCSPISGHRSVSWYQQTPGQGLQFLFEYFSETQRNKGNFPGRFSGRQFSNSRSEMNVSTLELGDSALYLCASSLSGDSNQPQHFGDGTRLSIL.

This clone was counted between two and nine times. The chain has TRBV6-4 and TRBJ2-2, with D possibly being TRBD2 (6 bases). Germline CDR1 reads MRHNA; CDR2 reads SNTAGT. Deletions cut 5 bases from V and 5 bases from J, with 12 bases between. This CDR3 is 14 amino acids long. This CDR3 reads CASSYAGGTGELFF. The CDR3 nucleotides read TGTGCCAGCAGTTACGCCGGGGGAACCGGGGAGCTGTTTTTT.

In regard to this clone: At the DNA level, this CDR3 is encoded by other sequences in the same sample as well. The genes are TRBV7-2 and TRBJ1-5, with TRBD1 as a possible D gene (6 bases). The CDR3 covers 13 residues. Germline V gene sequence: CDR1 SGHTA, CDR2 FQGNSA. V was pared by 5 bases and J by 7 bases, with 12 bases between. The CDR3 protein is CASSPQGNQPQHF. CDR3 nucleotides: TGTGCCAGCAGCCCCCAGGGGAACCAGCCCCAGCATTTT.